This TCR beta chain was retrieved from a study of siplizumab effects on memory and regulatory T cells. CDR3 length equals 15 residues. The J segment lost 3 bases and the V segment lost 2 bases, leaving 2 bases of the junction unmatched. Germline V gene sequence: CDR1 SGDLS, CDR2 YYNGEE. Study-level findings and limits: Some alloreactive sequences were traceable to unstimulated CD4+ memory cells, and siplizumab significantly reduced them.

Every sample had some 100,000 of its TCR templates assayed. TCRdb's table, derived via immunoSEQ multiplex PCR, lists solely in-frame clones and lacks some. The sample holds tens of thousands of clones; approximately 93% are singletons and the top ten take 35% to 45%. Remarks on this clone: Its antigen is currently unknown.

The rearrangement links TRBV9 to TRBJ1-2; 12 bases are shared with TRBD1. This clonotype originated in a human donor in good health. Sequenced: CD8+ T cells sorted from blood. The CDR3 reads CASSVGTGGHYGYTF. The CDR3 coding sequence is TGTGCCAGCAGCGTCGGGACAGGGGGCCACTATGGCTACACCTTC. Variable domain in full (rest from reference TRBV9 and TRBJ1-2): DSGVTQTPKHLITATGQRVTLRCSPRSGDLSVYWYQQSLDQGLQFLIQYYNGEERAKGNILERFSAQQFPDLHSELNLSSLELGDSALYFCASSVGTGGHYGYTFGSGTRLTVV.